The 26 T cell receptor beta chains presented below share a single source sample, sequenced in a study of blood T cell repertoires in COVID-19. Profiled with immunoSEQ multiplex PCR; TCRdb holds only in-frame clones, not every one. The repertoire holds over 150,000 clones, with 75% to 85% as singletons. The sequenced sample was peripheral blood. Every receptor here comes from a woman aged 55-69 years with COVID-19, enrolled during active disease.

This clone was observed a handful of times. The chain combines TRBV7-8 with TRBJ2-1; a weak D match, TRBD2 (6 bases). Trimming took 0 bases from V and 2 from J, leaving 11 bases between them. The V gene's germline CDR1 is SGHVS and CDR2 FQNEAQ. This CDR3 spans 16 amino acids. The CDR3 here is CASSLASTGAYNEQFF. In DNA form, the CDR3 reads TGTGCCAGCAGCTTAGCTTCAACGGGGGCCTACAATGAGCAGTTCTTC.

This sequence joins TRBV6-1 and TRBJ1-5, with 7 positions matching TRBD1. The V gene's germline CDR1 is MNHNS and CDR2 SASEGT. This CDR3 region has 14 residues. Trimming cost V 3 bases and J 4 bases; bases outside gene matches: 3. The CDR3 DNA follows: TGTGCCAGCAGTGACCGACAGGGAAATCAGCCCCAGCATTTT. Its translation is CASSDRQGNQPQHF.

The chain is built from TRBV2 and TRBJ1-5, with D perhaps TRBD1 (5 bases). In germline, CDR1 is SNHLY, CDR2 FYNNEI. The CDR3 is made up of 13 amino acids. Trimming stripped 6 bases from V and 7 bases from J, with 13 bases between. The chain's CDR3 is CASRAGGNQPQHF. The CDR3 DNA is TGTGCCAGCAGGGCGGGGGGGAACCAGCCCCAGCATTTT.

In DNA, the CDR3 is TGTGCCAGTAGTAGAACAGGGTTGAACACTGAAGCTTTCTTT. It translates to CASSRTGLNTEAFF. The J gene is TRBJ1-1, the V gene TRBV19; TRBD1 is a possible D gene (6 bases). Germline V CDR1 and CDR2: LNHDA, SQIVND (reference sequence). CDR3 length: 14 residues. V was shortened by 4 bases and J by 0 bases, with 9 bases between the two germline ends.

For the CDR3, the DNA is TGTGCCAGCAGTTTATATGGGAGTAATAATGAAAAACTGTTTTTT. Amino acids: CASSLYGSNNEKLFF. The rearrangement links TRBV28 to TRBJ1-4, with D unresolved. The CDR3 spans 15 residues. V lost 1 base and J 4 bases, leaving 10 bases between the germline ends. Germline CDR1 and CDR2: MDHEN and SYDVKM.

This clone was picked up one time. The rearrangement joins TRBV19 to TRBJ1-1; 7 positions agree with TRBD1. The ends lost 5 bases at V and 5 bases at J; junction bases unmatched: 8. CDR1 LNHDA and CDR2 SQIVND come from the germline V gene (reference sequence). The CDR3 totals 14 residues. CDR3 in amino acids: CASSLTGRLTEAFF. CDR3 in DNA: TGTGCCAGTAGTCTGACAGGGCGGCTGACTGAAGCTTTCTTT. Complete variable domain (other parts from reference TRBV19 and TRBJ1-1): DGGITQSPKYLFRKEGQNVTLSCEQNLNHDAMYWYRQDPGQGLRLIYYSQIVNDFQKGDIAEGYSVSREKKESFPLTVTSAQKNPTAFYLCASSLTGRLTEAFFGQGTRLTVV.

V gene TRBV19 combines with J gene TRBJ1-4; TRBD1 is a possible D gene (6 bases). The germline V gene has CDR1 LNHDA and CDR2 SQIVND (reference sequence). This CDR3 region has 13 residues. V lost 6 bases to trimming and J lost 3 bases, with 8 bases between them. CDR3 sequence: CASRGAANEKLFF. The CDR3 bases are TGTGCCAGTAGGGGGGCGGCTAATGAAAAACTGTTTTTT.

The genes are TRBV3-1 (or the pseudogene TRBV3-2) and TRBJ1-6, with 7 bases fitting TRBD1. CDR1 is LGHDT and CDR2 is YNNKEL in the germline V gene (reference sequence). The J segment lost 7 bases and the V segment lost 1 base, leaving 4 bases of the junction unmatched. The CDR3 sequence is 15 residues long. The CDR3 DNA is TGTGCCAGCAGCCAAGGACAGGGAGACAATTCACCCCTCCACTTT. It specifies CASSQGQGDNSPLHF.

The chain employs TRBV6-1 and TRBJ2-7; possible D gene TRBD1, 5 bases. The CDR3 length is 16 residues. V gave up 4 bases and J gave up 5 bases, with 21 bases separating them. Per germline, CDR1 MNHNS and CDR2 SASEGT. CDR3 sequence: CASSARTTRAFDEQYF. CDR3 coding DNA: TGTGCCAGCAGTGCCCGGACAACAAGGGCGTTCGACGAGCAGTACTTC.

J is TRBJ2-5 and V is TRBV7-3, with 11 bases lining up with TRBD1. The CDR3 consists of 15 residues. CDR1 and CDR2 from the germline V gene are SGHTA and FQGTGA. The trim removed 6 bases at V and 5 bases at J, leaving 8 bases unmatched. The CDR3 coding sequence is TGTGCCAGCAGTTTCGGACAGGGGGCTTGGGAGACCCAGTACTTC. It codes for CASSFGQGAWETQYF.

In its sample, this clone was seen a few times. This sequence joins TRBV24-1 and TRBJ1-2; D is possibly TRBD1 (5 bases). The germline V gene encodes CDR1 KGHDR and CDR2 SFDVKD. Trimming cost V 4 bases and J 7 bases, with 15 bases left between them. This CDR3 spans 14 amino acids. The CDR3 spells CATSDPKGIRGYTF. The CDR3 nucleotides are TGTGCCACCAGTGACCCAAAGGGGATTCGTGGCTACACCTTC.

The rearrangement links TRBV9 to TRBJ2-1; 7 bases fit TRBD2. The CDR3 totals 15 residues. J gave up 6 bases and V 1 base, and 7 bases lay outside the gene matches. CDR1 and CDR2 from the germline V gene are SGDLS and YYNGEE. Written as DNA, the CDR3 is TGTGCCAGCAGCGTATCGGCGGGAGCTCCCAATGAGCAGTTCTTC. Protein sequence: CASSVSAGAPNEQFF.

In this sample, this clone turned up once. The chain couples TRBV4-1 to TRBJ1-2; 11 bases align to TRBD1. Trimming took 5 bases from V and 6 from J; bases not matched to a gene: 8. In germline, CDR1 is MGHRA, CDR2 YSYEKL. This CDR3 spans 15 amino acids. This chain's CDR3 is CASSFPWDRGNGYTF. CDR3 bases: TGCGCCAGCAGCTTTCCCTGGGACAGGGGGAATGGCTACACCTTC.

The chain is built from TRBV2 and TRBJ1-1; the D gene is possibly TRBD1 (5 bases). Germline V gives CDR1 SNHLY, CDR2 FYNNEI. The CDR3 covers 12 residues. Trimming shortened V by 6 bases and J by 7 bases, and 12 bases separated the two germline ends. The CDR3 protein is CASRTDRFEAFF. The CDR3 nucleotides read TGTGCCAGCAGGACAGACCGATTTGAAGCTTTCTTT.

This rearrangement joins TRBV5-4 to TRBJ1-2; 9 nucleotides align to TRBD1. Losses at the gene ends were 0 bases for V and 6 bases for J; bases not matched to a gene: 3. This CDR3 contains 14 residues. Germline V gene sequence: CDR1 SGHNT, CDR2 YYREEE (reference sequence). DNA of the CDR3: TGTGCCAGCAGCTTGGACACAGGGGGCGATGGCTACACCTTC. Translation: CASSLDTGGDGYTF. The complete variable domain, with remaining parts taken from reference TRBV5-4 and TRBJ1-2, reads ETGVTQSPTHLIKTRGQQVTLRCSSQSGHNTVSWYQQALGQGPQFIFQYYREEENGRGNFPPRFSGLQFPNYSSELNVNALELDDSALYLCASSLDTGGDGYTFGSGTRLTVV.

This clone came up once. The rearrangement joins TRBV5-1 to TRBJ2-1; 9 nucleotides align to TRBD2. The CDR3 spans 14 residues. The junction had 3 bases not matched to a gene; V was cut back by 0 bases and J by 8 bases. The germline CDR1 and CDR2 sequences are SGHRS and YFSETQ. CDR3 bases: TGCGCCAGCAGCTTGGGTCAGCGGGAGGATGAGCAGTTCTTC. Amino acid sequence: CASSLGQREDEQFF.

This clone was seen once. This sequence joins TRBV6-2 or TRBV6-3 and TRBJ2-4, with no clear D. There are 13 residues in the CDR3. The germline V gene encodes CDR1 MNHEY and CDR2 SVGEGT. Between the trimmed V and J ends, which lost 4 bases and 8 bases, there was a span of 12 bases. CDR3 bases: TGTGCCAGCAGTTTGAGGCAGTCATACATTCAGTACTTC. As protein: CASSLRQSYIQYF.

This clone is a singleton in its sample. The chain carries TRBV30 and TRBJ1-5, with TRBD1 matching over 7 bases. The germline V gene encodes CDR1 GTSNPN and CDR2 SVGIG (reference sequence). The CDR3 contains 15 residues. Trimming took 0 bases from V and 6 from J; bases not matched to a gene: 8. CDR3 sequence reads: CAWSVRGRGSQPQHF. The CDR3 coding sequence is TGTGCCTGGAGTGTAAGGGGGCGGGGAAGTCAGCCCCAGCATTTT.

This rearrangement joins TRBV3-1 (or the pseudogene TRBV3-2) to TRBJ1-5; D is uncertain. Trimming shortened V by 0 bases and J by 3 bases, and 9 bases separated the two germline ends. Germline V gene data show CDR1 as LGHDT and CDR2 as YNNKEL (reference sequence). The CDR3 consists of 15 residues. CDR3 protein: CASSQDPGVNQPQHF. The CDR3 DNA sequence: TGTGCCAGCAGCCAAGACCCAGGCGTCAATCAGCCCCAGCATTTT.

The rearrangement joins TRBV19 to TRBJ1-3; D not certain. This CDR3 has 12 residues. The V end lost 10 bases, the J end lost 0 bases, and 7 bases lay between the germline ends. Per germline, CDR1 LNHDA and CDR2 SQIVND (reference sequence). CDR3 protein: CATEVSGNTIYF. In nucleotides, the CDR3 is TGTGCCACCGAGGTCTCTGGAAACACCATATATTTT.

CDR3 amino acids: CASSQLQGTRYNEQFF. In DNA, the CDR3 is TGTGCCAGCAGCCAATTACAGGGTACCCGCTACAATGAGCAGTTCTTC. The V and J genes are TRBV14 and TRBJ2-1, with D tentatively TRBD1 (6 bases). Trimming removed 2 bases at V and 3 bases at J, with 14 bases between. The CDR3 totals 16 residues. Germline loops: CDR1 SGHDN, CDR2 FVKESK.

This chain connects TRBV5-6 to TRBJ1-6, with D unresolved. This CDR3 comprises 14 residues. The V end lost 0 bases, the J end lost 5 bases, and 6 bases lay between the germline ends. Germline CDR1 reads SGHDT; CDR2 reads YYEEEE. The CDR3 DNA reads TGTGCCAGCAGCTTGGACATTAATAATTCACCCCTCCACTTT. Translating it yields CASSLDINNSPLHF.

DNA for the CDR3: TGTGCCATCAGTCAGGAAGGGGCGGCTGAAAAACTGTTTTTT. It specifies CAISQEGAAEKLFF. This chain links TRBV10-3 with TRBJ1-4; TRBD1 is a possible D gene (5 bases). The CDR3 spans 14 residues. The germline gives CDR1 ENHRY, CDR2 SYGVKD. Trimming took off 5 bases at V and 7 bases at J, with 14 bases between the two ends.

This chain connects TRBV2 to TRBJ1-5; the D gene is possibly TRBD1 (6 bases). The germline V gene encodes CDR1 SNHLY and CDR2 FYNNEI. V dropped 7 bases and J dropped 1 base, with 14 bases sitting between them. This CDR3 region has 15 residues. CDR3 nucleotide sequence: TGTGCCAGCACTGGGACAAGCGTAAGCAATCAGCCCCAGCATTTT. Its protein product is CASTGTSVSNQPQHF.

There are a few counts of this clone. The chain uses TRBV7-9 and TRBJ1-5; D gene unclear. The CDR3 runs 15 residues. The germline V gene encodes CDR1 SEHNR and CDR2 FQNEAQ (reference sequence). Trimming pared 5 bases from V and 5 bases from J, leaving 16 bases between. The CDR3 nucleotides read TGTGCCAGCAGCCCTTTGGGAGGGATTGATCAGCCCCAGCATTTT. Encoded protein: CASSPLGGIDQPQHF.

V gene TRBV3-1 (or the pseudogene TRBV3-2) combines with J gene TRBJ2-1; 9 bases are a match to TRBD2. The junction had 11 bases not matched to a gene; V was cut back by 4 bases and J by 7 bases. Germline lookup yields CDR1 LGHDT and CDR2 YNNKEL (reference sequence). CDR3 size: 16 residues. CDR3 in DNA: TGTGCCAGCAGCCCCTGGGCTAGCGGGATAAAGAATGAGCAGTTCTTC. Translation: CASSPWASGIKNEQFF.